The 12 T cell receptor beta chains in this list originate from one sample, sequenced in a study of blood T cells in healthy people across ages. Next came a second PCR, run for about 7 to 12 cycles, which used a sample-barcoded 5' primer along with a J-beta primer mix. TCRdb processed the 5' RACE reads anew with MiXCR; each CDR3 protein has one entry. The sample contains about 650,000 distinct CDR3 sequences, 52% of which appear only once. Specimen: blood. These receptor sequences come from a woman of 80 years or more in good health.

This chain joins TRBV6-5 and TRBJ2-2, with a possible D match to TRBD2 (6 bases). This CDR3 comprises 13 residues. Germline values: CDR1 MNHEY, CDR2 SVGAGI. V was trimmed by 5 bases and J by 5 bases, leaving 9 bases between them. This CDR3 is CASSAGGTGELFF. The CDR3 region has the DNA TGTGCCAGCAGTGCTGGGGGGACCGGGGAGCTGTTTTTT.

This clonotype was observed a handful of times. V usage is TRBV4-2 and J usage is TRBJ2-1; TRBD2 agrees at 8 bases. Germline values: CDR1 LGHNA, CDR2 YNFKEQ. V shed 0 bases and J 12 bases; nucleotides not matched to a gene: 10. The CDR3 has 15 amino acids. The chain's CDR3 is CASSQDREGQCSQFF. The CDR3 DNA sequence: TGTGCCAGCAGCCAAGATCGGGAGGGCCAGTGTTCGCAGTTCTTC.

As for this clonotype: This clone may be a read error of a much larger clone one base away. V gene TRBV5-1 combines with J gene TRBJ2-3, with 8 bases matching TRBD2. Trimming took 0 bases from V and 6 from J; bases not matched to a gene: 6. The CDR3 consists of 15 residues. In germline, CDR1 is SGHRS, CDR2 YFSETQ. CDR3 in DNA: TGCGCCAGCAGCTTGGCCGCAGCGGGAGATGATACGCAGTATTTT. Translating it yields CASSLAAAGDDTQYF.

About this clonotype: A much larger clone sits a single nucleotide away, making a read error possible. The rearrangement uses TRBV11-1 and TRBJ2-2, with D perhaps matching TRBD1 (5 bases). The ends were cut back, 8 bases at V and 1 base at J, with 11 bases in the middle. CDR3 size: 14 residues. Germline values: CDR1 SGHAT, CDR2 FQDESV (reference sequence). DNA for the CDR3: TGTGCCAGCTGCATAACAGGGAACACCGGGGAGCTGTTTTTT. Translating gives CASCITGNTGELFF.

This clonotype has a handful of counts. The chain carries TRBV5-8 and TRBJ2-7; the match to TRBD1 covers 12 bases. V dropped 7 bases and J dropped 3; count of bases not matched to a gene: 2. Germline V lookup: CDR1 SGHTS, CDR2 YDEGEE. The CDR3 spans 13 residues. Here the CDR3 DNA reads TGTGCCAGCGGGACAGGGGGCCTCTACGAGCAGTACTTC. It codes for CASGTGGLYEQYF.

The gene calls are TRBV20-1 and TRBJ2-3, with 8 nucleotides matching TRBD2. The CDR3 has 14 residues. Germline lookup yields CDR1 DFQATT and CDR2 SNEGSKA (reference sequence). Trimming removed 5 bases from V and 6 bases from J; junction bases left unmatched: 10. CDR3 in DNA: TGCAGTGCTTGCCCTACGGGGGGGCCCGATACGCAGTATTTT. Translating gives CSACPTGGPDTQYF.

The chain uses TRBV20-1 and TRBJ2-1; tentatively, D is TRBD2 (5 bases). This CDR3 is built from 16 residues. V was pared by 4 bases and J by 3 bases, with 19 bases between. Germline CDR1 and CDR2: DFQATT and SNEGSKA (reference sequence). CDR3 loop: CSATRTGRGFYNEQFF. DNA for the CDR3: TGCAGTGCTACCCGGACTGGGCGCGGATTCTACAATGAGCAGTTCTTC.

In this sample, this clonotype turned up many times. V usage is TRBV29-1 and J usage is TRBJ2-1; 8 bases line up with TRBD2. V gave up 7 bases and J gave up 12 bases; unmatched junction bases: 11. This CDR3 is 12 amino acids long. Per germline, CDR1 SQVTM and CDR2 ANQGSEA. The CDR3: CSGTSGGSLQFF. The CDR3 DNA is TGCAGCGGCACCTCGGGGGGGAGTTTGCAGTTCTTC.

This clonotype has a count of ten or more. This rearrangement joins TRBV5-1 to TRBJ2-5; perhaps TRBD2 as D (6 bases). In germline, CDR1 is SGHRS, CDR2 YFSETQ. Trimming removed 0 bases from V and 9 bases from J, with 12 bases in between. This CDR3 spans 13 amino acids. CDR3: CASSLDTSGSQYF. For the CDR3, the DNA is TGCGCCAGCAGCTTGGACACAAGCGGGTCCCAGTACTTC. Variable domain in full (rest from reference TRBV5-1 and TRBJ2-5): KAGVTQTPRYLIKTRGQQVTLSCSPISGHRSVSWYQQTPGQGLQFLFEYFSETQRNKGNFPGRFSGRQFSNSRSEMNVSTLELGDSALYLCASSLDTSGSQYFGPGTRLLVL.

The J gene is TRBJ2-7, the V gene TRBV4-1; D gene unclear. The CDR3 spans 18 residues. V gave up 4 bases and J gave up 5 bases, with 27 bases separating them. The germline V gene encodes CDR1 MGHRA and CDR2 YSYEKL. The CDR3 coding sequence is TGCGCCAGCAGCCTACCACCCATGATTAGGACCCGGTCGGACGAGCAGTACTTC. Its translation is CASSLPPMIRTRSDEQYF.

The sample holds a few counts of this clonotype. This sequence joins TRBV15 and TRBJ2-2; D possibly matches TRBD1 or TRBD2 (5 bases each). V lost 8 bases and J lost 7, with 14 bases in between. The germline V gene has CDR1 LNHNV and CDR2 YYDKDF (reference sequence). There are 13 residues in the CDR3. The DNA of the CDR3 is TGTGCCACCGGACCCTTTGGGGGCGGGGAGCTGTTTTTT. Its translation: CATGPFGGGELFF.

The genes are TRBV12-3 or TRBV12-4 and TRBJ2-5; D not certain. The CDR3 extends over 13 amino acids. V was cut by 6 bases and J by 2 bases, with 10 bases left in between. The CDR3 bases are TGTGCCAGCAGCCCAGACAAACAAGAGACCCAGTACTTC. Its protein product is CASSPDKQETQYF.